Each of the 7 T cell receptor beta chains below was sequenced from the same sample in a study of T-cell reconstitution after alpha-beta-depleted transplantation in children. Library preparation (for TCRbeta) was performed with unique molecular identifiers. MiXCR, applied by TCRdb to the PCR reads, yields one record per CDR3 protein. There are a few hundred thousand distinct CDR3 sequences in the sample; approximately 13% occur only once, and approximately 2% lies in the top ten. This specimen consisted of PBMCs, mostly from graft donor cells, obtained 360 days after TCRalphabeta/CD19-depleted stem cell transplant. The receptors shown here come from a male patient between 10 and 17 years old who had a stem cell transplant for acute myeloid leukemia, so the T cells may come from the graft donor.

In its sample, this clonotype was seen many times. The chain uses TRBV2 and TRBJ2-3; 14 bases agree with TRBD2. From germline, CDR1 is SNHLY and CDR2 FYNNEI. Trimming took 6 bases from V and 3 from J; bases not matched to a gene: 11. The CDR3 totals 18 residues. CDR3 coding DNA: TGTGCCAGCAGACATTCCGGGACTAGCGGGAGAAGGACAGATACGCAGTATTTT. This gives the protein CASRHSGTSGRRTDTQYF.

This chain uses TRBV18 with TRBJ2-7; D is possibly TRBD2 (6 bases). The CDR3 loop spans 15 amino acids. CDR1 is KGHSH and CDR2 is LQKENI in the germline V gene. V dropped 3 bases and J dropped 2 bases, with 14 bases sitting between them. CDR3 sequence reads: CASSPQPGAPYEQYF. CDR3 DNA: TGTGCCAGCTCACCGCAACCGGGAGCTCCCTACGAGCAGTACTTC.

This clonotype was observed a few times. The chain joins TRBV4-3 to TRBJ2-1; D gene uncertain. CDR1 is LGHNA, CDR2 YSLEER, per germline. V lost 2 bases and J lost 8, with 10 bases in between. The CDR3 sequence is 13 residues long. The CDR3 region has the DNA TGCGCCAGCAGCCAATTCGTTTCTTATGAGCAGTTCTTC. The encoded protein is CASSQFVSYEQFF.

The chain has TRBV18 and TRBJ2-2; 7 bases match TRBD2. In germline, CDR1 is KGHSH, CDR2 LQKENI. CDR3 size: 14 residues. The CDR3 DNA reads as TGTGCTGCGCCCAGCGGGGCGAACACCGGGGAGCTGTTTTTT. Amino acids: CAAPSGANTGELFF.

The chain recombines TRBV6-1 with TRBJ2-2, with 7 bases lining up with TRBD2. V lost 6 bases, J lost 7 bases, and 11 bases stayed unmatched. The CDR3 is 15 residues long. The germline V gene encodes CDR1 MNHNS and CDR2 SASEGT. CDR3 nucleotides: TGTGCCAGCAGCCTAGCGGTAGCGGGCCACGGGGAGCTGTTTTTT. Its protein is CASSLAVAGHGELFF.

The V and J genes are TRBV7-2 and TRBJ1-6, with 7 nucleotides matching TRBD1. The V gene end was trimmed by 5 bases and the J gene end by 5 bases; junction bases not matched to a gene: 3. CDR1 is SGHTA and CDR2 is FQGNSA in the germline V gene. CDR3 length equals 14 residues. CDR3 DNA: TGTGCCAGCAGCCAGGGACAGAATAATTCACCCCTCCACTTT. Its protein is CASSQGQNNSPLHF.

This clonotype was detected a few times. The chain is built from TRBV7-8 and TRBJ2-3; TRBD2 matches at 7 bases. J lost 3 bases, V lost 7 bases, and 10 bases had no gene match. Looked up from germline, CDR1 is SGHVS and CDR2 is FQNEAQ. The CDR3 spans 15 residues. CDR3 sequence reads: CASKWLREGTDTQYF. DNA of the CDR3: TGTGCCAGCAAGTGGTTGAGGGAGGGGACAGATACGCAGTATTTT.